This T cell receptor (beta chain) was found in a study of radiotherapy plus CTLA-4 blockade in lung cancer. The overall study: Among all patients, approximately 17% showed objective responses, while roughly 28% had disease control.

Per the germline V gene, CDR1 is SGHAT and CDR2 is FQNNGV. This CDR3 region has 15 residues. The ends were cut back, 1 base at V and 1 base at J, with 10 bases in the middle. Focal radiation plus CTLA-4 blockade with ipilimumab was given to patients with chemo-refractory metastatic non-small-cell lung cancer. Turning to this clone: What it binds is unknown.

Findings and limits, study-wide: The best prediction of response reportedly came from early blood T cell clone dynamics, with interferon-beta.

Here immunoSEQ multiplex PCR was the method, and the copy in TCRdb shows in-frame clones only, minus some. The sample lists 35,000 to 40,000 clones; over 55% were seen once. The sequencing here drew on peripheral blood, taken from a patient treated with radiotherapy plus ipilimumab. This clonotype originated in a human donor with non-small cell lung cancer who had stable disease on radiotherapy plus ipilimumab. The V gene is TRBV11-2, the J gene TRBJ1-1; D is uncertain. CDR3 sequence (DNA): TGTGCCAGCAGCTTAGGGCAGGTGACGAACACTGAAGCTTTCTTT. Amino acids: CASSLGQVTNTEAFF.